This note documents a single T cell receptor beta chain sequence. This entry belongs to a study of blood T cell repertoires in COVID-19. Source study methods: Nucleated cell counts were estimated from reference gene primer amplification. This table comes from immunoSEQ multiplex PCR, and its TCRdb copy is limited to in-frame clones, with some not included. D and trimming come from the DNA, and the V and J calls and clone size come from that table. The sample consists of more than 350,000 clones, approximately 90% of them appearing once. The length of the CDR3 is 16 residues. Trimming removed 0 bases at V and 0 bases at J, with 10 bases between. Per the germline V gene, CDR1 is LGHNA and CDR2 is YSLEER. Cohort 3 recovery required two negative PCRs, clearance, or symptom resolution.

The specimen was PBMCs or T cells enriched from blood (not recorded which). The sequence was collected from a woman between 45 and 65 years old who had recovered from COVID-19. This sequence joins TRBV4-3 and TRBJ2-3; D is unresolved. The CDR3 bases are TGCGCCAGCAGCCAAGATTCGAGATCTAGCACAGATACGCAGTATTTT. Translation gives CASSQDSRSSTDTQYF.